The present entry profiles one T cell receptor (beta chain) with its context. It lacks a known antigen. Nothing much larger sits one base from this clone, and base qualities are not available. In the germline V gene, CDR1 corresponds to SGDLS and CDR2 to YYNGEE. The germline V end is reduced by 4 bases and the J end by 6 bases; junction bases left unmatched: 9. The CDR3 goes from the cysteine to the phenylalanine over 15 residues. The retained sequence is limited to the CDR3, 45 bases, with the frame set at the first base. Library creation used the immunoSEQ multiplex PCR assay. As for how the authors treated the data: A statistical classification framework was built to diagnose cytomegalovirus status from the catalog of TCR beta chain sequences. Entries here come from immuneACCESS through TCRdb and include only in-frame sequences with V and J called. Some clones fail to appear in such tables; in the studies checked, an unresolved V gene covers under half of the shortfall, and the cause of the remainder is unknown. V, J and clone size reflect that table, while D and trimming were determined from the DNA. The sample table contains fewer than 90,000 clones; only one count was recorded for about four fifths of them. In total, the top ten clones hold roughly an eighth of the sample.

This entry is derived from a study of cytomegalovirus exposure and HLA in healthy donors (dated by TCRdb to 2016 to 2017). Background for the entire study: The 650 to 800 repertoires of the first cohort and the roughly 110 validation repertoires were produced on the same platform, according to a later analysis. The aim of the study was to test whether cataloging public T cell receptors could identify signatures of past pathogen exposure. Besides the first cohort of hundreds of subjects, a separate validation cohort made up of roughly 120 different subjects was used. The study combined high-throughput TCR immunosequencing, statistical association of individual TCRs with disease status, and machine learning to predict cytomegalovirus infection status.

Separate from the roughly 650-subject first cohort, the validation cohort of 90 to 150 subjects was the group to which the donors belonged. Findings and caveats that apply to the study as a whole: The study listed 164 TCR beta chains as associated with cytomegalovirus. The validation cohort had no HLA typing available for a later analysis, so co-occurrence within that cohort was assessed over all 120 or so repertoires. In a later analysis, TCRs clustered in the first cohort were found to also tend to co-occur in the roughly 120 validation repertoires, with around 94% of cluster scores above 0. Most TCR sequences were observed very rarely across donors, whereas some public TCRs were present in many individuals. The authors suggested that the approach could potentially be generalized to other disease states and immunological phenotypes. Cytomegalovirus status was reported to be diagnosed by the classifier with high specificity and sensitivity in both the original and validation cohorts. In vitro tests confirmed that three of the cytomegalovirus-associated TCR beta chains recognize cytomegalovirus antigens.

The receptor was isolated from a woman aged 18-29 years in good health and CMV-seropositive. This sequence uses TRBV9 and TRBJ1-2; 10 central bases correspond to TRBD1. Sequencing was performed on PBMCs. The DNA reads TGTGCCAGCAGCCTCAGGGGGACAGGGGATCATGGCTACACCTTC. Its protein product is CASSLRGTGDHGYTF.